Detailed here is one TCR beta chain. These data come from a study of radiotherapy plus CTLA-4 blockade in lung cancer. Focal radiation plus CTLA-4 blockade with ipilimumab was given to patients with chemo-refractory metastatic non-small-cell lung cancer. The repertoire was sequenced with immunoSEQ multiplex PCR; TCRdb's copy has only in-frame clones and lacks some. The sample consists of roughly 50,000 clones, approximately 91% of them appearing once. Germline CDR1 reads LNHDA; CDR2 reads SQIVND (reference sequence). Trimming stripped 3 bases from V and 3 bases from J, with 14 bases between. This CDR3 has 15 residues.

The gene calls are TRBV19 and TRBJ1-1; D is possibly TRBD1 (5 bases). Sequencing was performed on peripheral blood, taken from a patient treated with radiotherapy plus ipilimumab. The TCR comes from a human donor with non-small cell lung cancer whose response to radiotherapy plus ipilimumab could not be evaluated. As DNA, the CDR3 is TGTGCCAGTAGTATGGGTTTAGGGGTTGACACTGAAGCTTTCTTT. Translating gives CASSMGLGVDTEAFF.